Sequencing of this T cell receptor (beta chain) was carried out in a study of shared clonotypes between healthy human individuals. The repertoire was sequenced with immunoSEQ multiplex PCR; TCRdb's copy has only in-frame clones and lacks some. The sample records roughly 2.4 million clones, more than 90% being singletons. The sequencing sample was made of naive CD4+ T cells sorted from blood. This sample's subset: CD45RA+ positively selected. This sequence originates from a man aged 18 to 30 in good health.

The CDR3 is CAISAGSGYTF. CDR3 nucleotides: TGTGCCATCAGCGCGGGTTCTGGCTACACCTTC. V is TRBV10-3 and J is TRBJ1-2; D is ambiguous. Trimming stripped 6 bases from V and 7 bases from J, with 9 bases between. The CDR3 loop spans 11 amino acids. Germline lookup yields CDR1 ENHRY and CDR2 SYGVKD.